Detailed here is one TCR beta chain. This table comes from immunoSEQ multiplex PCR, and its TCRdb copy is limited to in-frame clones, with some not included. The sample consists of about 700,000 clones, about 92% of them appearing once. This entry belongs to a study of shared clonotypes between healthy human individuals. About the study: Each donor contributed plates that comprised three CD4 naive, three CD4 memory, two CD8 naive and one CD8 memory.

Naive-designated CD8 cells lacked CD45RO, were positively enriched for CCR7, and omitted terminally differentiated effector memory CD45RA+ cells. Healthy adults negative for HIV, lacking recent acute infections or vaccinations, served as donors. Only Caucasian adults living in Nashville, Tennessee made up the donor group. Sequencing was carried out using naive CD8+ T cells sorted from blood. The source is a man in his thirties or forties in good health.

The CDR3: CASSESLAAPYEQYF. The CDR3 nucleotides read TGTGCCAGCAGTGAATCACTAGCGGCCCCCTACGAGCAGTACTTC. This chain joins TRBV2 and TRBJ2-7; TRBD2 matches 8 bases. Looked up from germline, CDR1 is SNHLY and CDR2 is FYNNEI. V was clipped by 2 bases and J by 2 bases; unmatched bases: 5. The length of the CDR3 is 15 residues.